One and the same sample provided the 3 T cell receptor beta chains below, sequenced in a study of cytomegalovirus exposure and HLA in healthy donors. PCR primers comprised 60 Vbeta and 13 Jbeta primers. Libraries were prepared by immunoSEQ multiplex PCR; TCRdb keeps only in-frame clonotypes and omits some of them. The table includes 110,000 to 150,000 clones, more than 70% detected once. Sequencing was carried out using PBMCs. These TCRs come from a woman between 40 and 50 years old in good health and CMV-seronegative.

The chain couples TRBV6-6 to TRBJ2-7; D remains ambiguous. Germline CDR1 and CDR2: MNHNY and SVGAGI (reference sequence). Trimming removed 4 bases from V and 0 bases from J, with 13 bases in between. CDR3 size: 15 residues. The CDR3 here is CASSSPASSSYEQYF. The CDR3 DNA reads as TGTGCCAGCAGTTCACCTGCCTCTAGCTCCTACGAGCAGTACTTC.

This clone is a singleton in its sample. The CDR3 DNA is TGCGCCAGCAGCTTAATAAGCGGGACAGGGAGCGGGGAGCTGTTTTTT. This encodes CASSLISGTGSGELFF. The genes are TRBV5-1 and TRBJ2-2; the match to TRBD1 covers 9 bases. This CDR3 is built from 16 residues. The J segment lost 7 bases and the V segment lost 2 bases, leaving 9 bases of the junction unmatched. Germline CDR1 and CDR2: SGHRS and YFSETQ. Full variable domain (missing parts from reference TRBV5-1 and TRBJ2-2): KAGVTQTPRYLIKTRGQQVTLSCSPISGHRSVSWYQQTPGQGLQFLFEYFSETQRNKGNFPGRFSGRQFSNSRSEMNVSTLELGDSALYLCASSLISGTGSGELFFGEGSRLTVL.

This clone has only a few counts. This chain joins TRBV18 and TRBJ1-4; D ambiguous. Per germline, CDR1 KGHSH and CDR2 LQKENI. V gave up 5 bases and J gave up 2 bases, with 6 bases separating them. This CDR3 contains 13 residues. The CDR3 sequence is CASSGQTNEKLFF. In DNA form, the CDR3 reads TGTGCCAGCTCAGGGCAGACTAATGAAAAACTGTTTTTT.